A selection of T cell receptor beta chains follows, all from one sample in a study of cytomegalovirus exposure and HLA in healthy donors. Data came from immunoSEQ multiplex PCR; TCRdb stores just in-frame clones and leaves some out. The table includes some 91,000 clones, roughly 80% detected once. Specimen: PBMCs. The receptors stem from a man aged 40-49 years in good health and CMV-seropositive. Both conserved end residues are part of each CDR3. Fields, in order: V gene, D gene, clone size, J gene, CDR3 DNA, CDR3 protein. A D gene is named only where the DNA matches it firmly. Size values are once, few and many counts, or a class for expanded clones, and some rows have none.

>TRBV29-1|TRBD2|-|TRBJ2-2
TGCAGCGTTGAACGGGGTAGCGGGGGATCCGGCGGGGAGCTGTTTTTT
CSVERGSGGSGGELFF
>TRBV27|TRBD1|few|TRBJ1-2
TGTGCCAGCAGGGATGGACAGGGGAGGTTGGGTGGGGCTAACTATGGCTACACCTTC
CASRDGQGRLGGANYGYTF
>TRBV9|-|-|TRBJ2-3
TGTGCCAGCAGCGATCCAACAGGGTGGACAACGCAGTATTTT
CASSDPTGWTTQYF
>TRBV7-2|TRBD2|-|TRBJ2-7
TGTGCCAGCAGCTCGGATCTGGCGGGGGGCTCCTACGAGCAGTACTTC
CASSSDLAGGSYEQYF
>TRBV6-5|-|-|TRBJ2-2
TGTGCCAGCAGTTCCCAGGGATTAGGCGGGGAGCTGTTTTTT
CASSSQGLGGELFF
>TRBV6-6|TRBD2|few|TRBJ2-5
TGTGCCAGCAGTGCCCTAGCGGAGATCCAAGAGACCCAGTACTTC
CASSALAEIQETQYF
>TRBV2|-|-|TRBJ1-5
TGTGCCAGCACCTCAGGAACTTATAGCAATCAGCCCCAGCATTTT
CASTSGTYSNQPQHF
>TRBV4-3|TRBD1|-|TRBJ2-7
TGCGCCAGCAGCCAAGAAATTGAAGGGGGCCTATACGAGCAGTACTTC
CASSQEIEGGLYEQYF
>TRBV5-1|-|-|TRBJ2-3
TGCGCCAGCAGCTTGGCCGGACAGATAGATACGCAGTATTTT
CASSLAGQIDTQYF
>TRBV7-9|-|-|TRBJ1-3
TGTGCCAGCACCCGAAGGGAGTTGGGAAACACCATATATTTT
CASTRRELGNTIYF
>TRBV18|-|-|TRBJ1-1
TGTGCCAGCTCACCAGGGCGTGGTGGAACTGAAGCTTTCTTT
CASSPGRGGTEAFF
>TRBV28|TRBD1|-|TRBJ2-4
TGTGCCAGCAGTCCCGGACAGGGGAACATTCAGTACTTC
CASSPGQGNIQYF
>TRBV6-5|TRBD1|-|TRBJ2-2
TGTGCCAGTAATACAGGGGACGGCGGGGAGCTGTTTTTT
CASNTGDGGELFF
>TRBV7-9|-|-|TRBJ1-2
TGTGCCAGCAGCCAACGGGCGACAGACCTAGGGGGCTACACCTTC
CASSQRATDLGGYTF
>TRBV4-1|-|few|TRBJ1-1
TGCGCCAGCAGCCAAGATGGGACACGAACTGAAGCTTTCTTT
CASSQDGTRTEAFF
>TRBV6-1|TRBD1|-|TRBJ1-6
TGTGCCGGAAGACAGGGCTGGGTTAATTCACCCCTCCACTTT
CAGRQGWVNSPLHF
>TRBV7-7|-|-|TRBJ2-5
TGTGCTAGCAGCCAGACAGGCTTCCAAGAGACCCAGTACTTC
CASSQTGFQETQYF
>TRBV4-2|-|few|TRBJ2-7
TGTGCCAGCAGCCAAGATCTAGTACGAGGGGGGGGATACTACGAGCAGTACTTC
CASSQDLVRGGGYYEQYF
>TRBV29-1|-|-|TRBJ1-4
TGCAGCGCCCGACAGACTAATGAAAAACTGTTTTTT
CSARQTNEKLFF
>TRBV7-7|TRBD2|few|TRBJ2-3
TGTGCTAGCAGCCCAGGGACTAGCTCGACAACGCAGTATTTT
CASSPGTSSTTQYF
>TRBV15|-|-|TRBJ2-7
TGTGCCACCAGCTTGAACCCCATCCAGTGTTGGGAGCAGTACTTC
CATSLNPIQCWEQYF
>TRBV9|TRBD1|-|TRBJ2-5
TGTGCCAGCAGCGTTCAGGGGGTCCAAGAGACCCAGTACTTC
CASSVQGVQETQYF
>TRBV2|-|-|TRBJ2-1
TGTGCCAGCAGTGCACAGGGTACGAATGAGCAGTTCTTC
CASSAQGTNEQFF
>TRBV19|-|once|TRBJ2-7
TGTGCCAGTAGTTTTCATCCGGGACTTTCCTTATACGAGCAGTACTTC
CASSFHPGLSLYEQYF
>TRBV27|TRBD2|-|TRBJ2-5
TGTGCCAGCAGTTTCGGTCTAGCGGGGGATGAGACCCAGTACTTC
CASSFGLAGDETQYF
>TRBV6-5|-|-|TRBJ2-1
TGTGCCAGCAGTTACGGTCAGGGTGTAGGTGAGCAGTTCTTC
CASSYGQGVGEQFF
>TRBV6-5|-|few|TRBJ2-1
TGTGCCAGCAGTTACAGAGTCAATAACAATGAGCAGTTCTTC
CASSYRVNNNEQFF
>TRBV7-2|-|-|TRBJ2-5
TGTGCCAGCAGCACCAGAGGACTACAAGTGACCCAGTACTTC
CASSTRGLQVTQYF
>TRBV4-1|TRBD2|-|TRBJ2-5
TGCGCCAGCAGCCAAGGAGATAGCGGGAGGGCCGGGGAGACCCAGTACTTC
CASSQGDSGRAGETQYF
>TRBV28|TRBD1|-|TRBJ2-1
TGTGCCAGCAGTTTCGCCGGGACAGGGCTGACAAATGAGCAGTTCTTC
CASSFAGTGLTNEQFF
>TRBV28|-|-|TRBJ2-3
TGTGCCAGCTACGGAGATCTCACAGATACGCAGTATTTT
CASYGDLTDTQYF
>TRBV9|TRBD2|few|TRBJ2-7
TGTGCCAGCAGCGAGACGGCTAGCGGGAGATACGAGCAGTACTTC
CASSETASGRYEQYF
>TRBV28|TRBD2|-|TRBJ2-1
TGTGCCAGCAGTTTATTGCGGGGGTCCTACAATGAGCAGTTCTTC
CASSLLRGSYNEQFF
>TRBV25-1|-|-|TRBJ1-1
TGTGCCAGCAGTGAATCTACCGTGAACACTGAAGCTTTCTTT
CASSESTVNTEAFF
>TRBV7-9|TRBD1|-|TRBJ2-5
TGTGCCAGCAGCTTAGCGGGACAGGGAGGGAACCAAGAGACCCAGTACTTC
CASSLAGQGGNQETQYF
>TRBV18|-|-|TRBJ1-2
TGTGCCAGCTCACCACCGGAGGGGTCGGGGTATGGCTACACCTTC
CASSPPEGSGYGYTF
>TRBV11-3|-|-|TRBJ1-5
TGTGCCAGCAGCGGACTCACTGGCAATCAGCCCCAGCATTTT
CASSGLTGNQPQHF
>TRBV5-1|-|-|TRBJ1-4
TGCGCCAGCAGCCCCGGGGGGGCGGGTGAAAAACTGTTTTTT
CASSPGGAGEKLFF
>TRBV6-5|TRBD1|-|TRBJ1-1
TGTGCCAGCAGCCAACAGGGGGTGTGGACTGAAGCTTTCTTT
CASSQQGVWTEAFF
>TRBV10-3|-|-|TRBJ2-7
TGTGCCATCAGTGAGGACACAGCGGACTACGAGCAGTACTTC
CAISEDTADYEQYF
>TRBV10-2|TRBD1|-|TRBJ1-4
TGCGCCAGCAGTGATGGACAGGGCTTGGGAGAAAAACTGTTTTTT
CASSDGQGLGEKLFF
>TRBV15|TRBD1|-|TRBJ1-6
TGTGCCACCAGCGGGGGACAGGGGCCTAATTCACCCCTCCACTTT
CATSGGQGPNSPLHF
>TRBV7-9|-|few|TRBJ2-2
TGTGCCAGCAGCCCTGGGACATTCAACACCGGGGAGCTGTTTTTT
CASSPGTFNTGELFF
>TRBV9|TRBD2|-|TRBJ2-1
TGTGCCAGCAGCGTAGGGCTAGCGGGGGGGCCGAGGGATGAGCAGTTCTTC
CASSVGLAGGPRDEQFF
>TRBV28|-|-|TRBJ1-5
TGTGCCAGCAGGCTACAGGGAGGCAATCAGCCCCAGCATTTT
CASRLQGGNQPQHF
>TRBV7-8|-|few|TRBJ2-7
TGTGCCAGCAACACAGAACAGGCCTACGAGCAGTACTTC
CASNTEQAYEQYF
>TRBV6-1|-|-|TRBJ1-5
TGTGCCAGCAGTCAGAGCAATCAGCCCCAGCATTTT
CASSQSNQPQHF
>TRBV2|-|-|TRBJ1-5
TGTGCCAGCAGCAACGATAATCGGGGGGATTACAATCAGCCCCAGCATTTT
CASSNDNRGDYNQPQHF
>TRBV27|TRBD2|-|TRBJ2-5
TGTGCCAGCAGTTCCGACCTTGGGGGGGGAGAGACCCAGTACTTC
CASSSDLGGGETQYF
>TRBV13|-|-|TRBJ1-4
TGTGCCAGCAGCGGGAGGACAACGTCTAATGAAAAACTGTTTTTT
CASSGRTTSNEKLFF
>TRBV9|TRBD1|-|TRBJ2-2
TGTGCCAGCAGCTTGGGACAGGGCGCGAACACCGGGGAGCTGTTTTTT
CASSLGQGANTGELFF